A selection of T cell receptor beta chains follows, all from one sample in a study of cytomegalovirus exposure and HLA in healthy donors. The repertoire was sequenced with immunoSEQ multiplex PCR; TCRdb's copy has only in-frame clones and lacks some. Counted here are some 90,000 clones, around 79% occurring once; the ten biggest clones make up roughly 14%. Sequenced sample: PBMCs. Receptor source: a woman in her 70s in good health and CMV-seropositive. Both conserved end residues are part of each CDR3. The D gene is left open where the match is weak. Size is stated for part of the rows, as once, few or many counts, or as a class when the clone is expanded.

size	J	D	V	CDR3	DNA
few	TRBJ2-1	TRBD1	TRBV11-2	CASSDRVSYNEQFF	TGTGCCAGCAGCGACAGGGTTTCCTACAATGAGCAGTTCTTC
NA	TRBJ2-1	NA	TRBV11-3	CASSLGATTGNEQFF	TGTGCCAGCAGCTTGGGAGCGACAACAGGGAATGAGCAGTTCTTC
NA	TRBJ2-1	TRBD1	TRBV12-5	CASATPGGPYNEQFF	TGTGCTAGTGCCACCCCAGGGGGACCCTACAATGAGCAGTTCTTC
NA	TRBJ1-1	NA	TRBV7-9	CSSSLSGHLNTEAFF	TGTTCCAGCAGCCTATCGGGACATCTGAACACTGAAGCTTTCTTT
NA	TRBJ2-2	NA	TRBV30	CAWNHAGIGELFF	TGTGCCTGGAACCACGCGGGGATCGGGGAGCTGTTTTTT
NA	TRBJ2-7	NA	TRBV28	CASKEREQYF	TGTGCCAGCAAGGAGAGGGAGCAGTACTTC
NA	TRBJ2-1	TRBD1	TRBV28	CASRDRANEQFF	TGTGCCAGTCGGGACAGGGCCAATGAGCAGTTCTTC
NA	TRBJ1-4	NA	TRBV4-3	CASSPVGGGLGEKLFF	TGCGCCAGCAGCCCAGTGGGTGGGGGGTTAGGGGAAAAACTGTTTTTT
NA	TRBJ2-7	NA	TRBV29-1	CSVGGTPPYEQYF	TGCAGCGTTGGAGGAACTCCACCCTACGAGCAGTACTTC
once	TRBJ2-2	NA	TRBV25-1	CASRGLAGTGELFF	TGTGCCAGCAGGGGGCTGGCAGGTACCGGGGAGCTGTTTTTT
NA	TRBJ2-7	TRBD1	TRBV11-2	CASSLGQGDEQYF	TGTGCCAGCAGCCTGGGACAGGGTGACGAGCAGTACTTC
NA	TRBJ2-7	NA	TRBV4-2	CASSLNRDSSYEQYF	TGTGCCAGCAGCCTCAACAGGGATAGTTCCTACGAGCAGTACTTC
NA	TRBJ2-6	NA	TRBV5-4	CASSGGSLSGANVLTF	TGTGCCAGCAGCGGGGGCAGCCTCTCTGGGGCCAACGTCCTGACTTTC
NA	TRBJ1-5	NA	TRBV30	CAWGRGDGTYSNSNQPQHF	TGTGCCTGGGGTCGCGGGGACGGAACGTACTCTAATAGCAATCAGCCCCAGCATTTT
NA	TRBJ2-7	NA	TRBV5-1	CASSGTGYYEQYF	TGCGCCAGCAGCGGTACAGGGTACTACGAGCAGTACTTC
NA	TRBJ2-2	NA	TRBV11-3	CASSLGIGFSGTGELFF	TGTGCCAGCAGCTTAGGAATCGGGTTCAGTGGCACCGGGGAGCTGTTTTTT
NA	TRBJ1-4	NA	TRBV11-2	CASSLAVIEKLFF	TGTGCCAGCAGCTTAGCGGTTATCGAAAAACTGTTTTTT
NA	TRBJ1-1	NA	TRBV29-1	CSGRQENTEAFF	TGCAGCGGTCGACAGGAGAACACTGAAGCTTTCTTT
NA	TRBJ2-5	NA	TRBV10-3	CAISEWGLQETQYF	TGTGCCATCAGTGAGTGGGGACTCCAAGAGACCCAGTACTTC
NA	TRBJ1-6	NA	TRBV7-9	CASSTTELSSPLHF	TGTGCCAGCAGCACCACAGAGCTTAGTTCACCCCTCCACTTT